A selection of T cell receptor beta chains follows, all from one sample in a study of lung T cells in sarcoidosis with Löfgren's syndrome. TCRdb recomputed calls from the reads with MiXCR, one row per CDR3 protein. The table records more than 50,000 distinct CDR3 sequences, approximately 21% of them present only once. Input material: CD4+ T cells from PBMCs. The receptors derive from a human donor with sarcoidosis (Löfgren's syndrome or another form), or a control subject (not recorded which). Both conserved end residues are part of each CDR3. The order of the fields is D gene, V gene, clone size, J gene, CDR3 protein, CDR3 DNA. D genes are given only for firm matches. The size field is filled for only some rows; it gives once, few, many or a size class.

>TRBD1|TRBV6-1|many|TRBJ2-7
CASLGDRGFYEQYF
TGTGCCAGTCTAGGGGACAGGGGGTTCTACGAGCAGTACTTC
>-|TRBV12-3/TRBV12-4|few|TRBJ2-7
CASSLVGGPHGEQYF
TGTGCCAGCAGTTTAGTTGGGGGGCCTCACGGCGAGCAGTACTTC
>TRBD2|TRBV6-1|medium-sized|TRBJ2-3
CALLGEAGGYQDTQYF
TGTGCCTTACTCGGGGAGGCGGGGGGATACCAAGATACGCAGTATTTT
>-|TRBV4-1|many|TRBJ1-5
CASSQDAGTTFSNQPQHF
TGCGCCAGCAGCCAAGATGCCGGGACAACCTTTAGCAATCAGCCCCAGCATTTT
>-|TRBV2|few|TRBJ1-2
CASSDLGQNYGYTF
TGTGCCAGCAGTGATCTAGGGCAGAACTATGGCTACACCTTC
>TRBD1|TRBV6-6|medium-sized|TRBJ2-7
CASSYSGEGAYEQYF
TGTGCCAGCAGTTACTCAGGAGAGGGGGCTTACGAGCAGTACTTC
>TRBD2|TRBV3-1|-|TRBJ2-1
CASSLLAGGRGEQFF
TGTGCCAGCAGCCTCCTGGCGGGGGGGAGGGGTGAGCAGTTCTTC
>TRBD1|TRBV24-1|-|TRBJ2-1
CATSDRTGGSEKFF
TGTGCCACCAGTGATCGTACAGGGGGCAGTGAGAAGTTCTTC
>-|TRBV12-5|few|TRBJ1-3
CASGLTGGNTIYF
TGTGCTAGTGGTTTGACAGGGGGAAACACCATATATTTT
>TRBD2|TRBV6-6|many|TRBJ2-7
CASSYSRGGYEQYF
TGTGCCAGCAGTTACTCCCGGGGGGGGTACGAGCAGTACTTC
>-|TRBV6-2/TRBV6-3|many|TRBJ1-5
CASRTTDYGNQPQHF
TGTGCCAGCAGGACAACAGATTACGGCAATCAGCCCCAGCATTTT
>-|TRBV28|many|TRBJ2-1
CASSSSGKSSYNEQFF
TGTGCCAGCAGTTCCTCTGGGAAGAGCTCCTACAATGAGCAGTTCTTC
>-|TRBV5-1|-|TRBJ1-1
CAGSLKNTEAFF
TGCGCCGGCAGCTTGAAGAACACTGAAGCTTTCTTT
>-|TRBV2|many|TRBJ2-7
CASSAGPWEQYF
TGTGCCAGCAGTGCGGGGCCCTGGGAGCAGTACTTC
>TRBD1|TRBV6-1|many|TRBJ1-5
CASSRQGVEANQPQHF
TGTGCCAGCAGTCGACAGGGAGTGGAAGCAAATCAGCCCCAGCATTTT
>TRBD1|TRBV28|many|TRBJ1-6
CASSPTGTASSYNSPLHF
TGTGCCAGCAGTCCCACCGGGACAGCTAGCTCCTATAATTCACCCCTCCACTTT
>-|TRBV29-1|many|TRBJ1-1
CTSEDNTEAFF
TGCACCTCCGAGGACAACACTGAAGCTTTCTTT
>TRBD1|TRBV4-3|few|TRBJ1-4
CASRPTGGYDEKLFF
TGCGCCAGCAGACCAACAGGGGGCTACGATGAAAAACTGTTTTTT
>-|TRBV5-1|-|TRBJ2-1
CASSSSDGYYNEQFF
TGCGCCAGCAGCTCCTCGGACGGTTACTACAATGAGCAGTTCTTC
>TRBD1|TRBV11-2|few|TRBJ1-3
CASSPATGASGNTIYF
TGTGCCAGCAGCCCAGCAACAGGGGCTTCGGGAAACACCATATATTTT
>TRBD2|TRBV20-1|many|TRBJ2-2
CSAMSGGAGELFF
TGCAGTGCCATGTCGGGGGGAGCCGGGGAGCTGTTTTTT
>TRBD1|TRBV29-1|-|TRBJ2-1
CSVRGLNNEQFF
TGCAGCGTCAGGGGGCTGAACAATGAGCAGTTCTTC
>-|TRBV6-1|many|TRBJ1-5
CASGHRRQPQHF
TGTGCCAGCGGGCACAGACGCCAGCCCCAGCATTTT
>TRBD2|TRBV19|few|TRBJ2-1
CASSGTSGRGSYNEQFF
TGTGCCAGTAGTGGGACTAGCGGGAGAGGGTCCTACAATGAGCAGTTCTTC
>TRBD2|TRBV27|many|TRBJ2-1
CASSLSSGGVKEQFF
TGTGCCAGCAGTTTAAGTAGCGGGGGGGTGAAAGAGCAGTTCTTC
>TRBD1|TRBV25-1|many|TRBJ1-3
CASAGLTGTGMAGNTIYF
TGTGCCAGCGCGGGGTTAACGGGGACAGGGATGGCTGGAAACACCATATATTTT
>-|TRBV7-2|many|TRBJ2-1
CASSLDAGHNEQFF
TGTGCCAGCAGCTTAGACGCAGGTCACAATGAGCAGTTCTTC
>-|TRBV28|many|TRBJ1-5
CASSLSTGMSQPQHF
TGTGCCAGCAGTTTAAGTACAGGGATGAGTCAGCCCCAGCATTTT
>-|TRBV7-2|many|TRBJ1-2
CASSLGSAVSDGYTF
TGTGCCAGCAGCCTAGGATCGGCAGTCTCGGATGGCTACACCTTC
>-|TRBV6-1|many|TRBJ2-7
CASSDRDTSLLSSYEQYF
TGTGCCAGCAGTGACCGGGACACCAGCTTACTGAGCTCCTACGAGCAGTACTTC
>TRBD1|TRBV4-2|few|TRBJ1-1
CASSQAYGTGGFAFF
TGTGCCAGCAGCCAAGCGTACGGGACAGGGGGTTTCGCTTTCTTT
>TRBD2|TRBV18|-|TRBJ2-4
CASSPFPSGSDIQYF
TGTGCCAGCTCACCTTTCCCTAGCGGGAGTGACATTCAGTACTTC
>-|TRBV28|many|TRBJ1-3
CASSPVLQTGNTIYF
TGTGCCAGCAGCCCAGTACTTCAGACTGGAAACACCATATATTTT
>-|TRBV5-6|-|TRBJ2-2
CASSLGGRENGELFF
TGTGCCAGCAGCTTGGGAGGCAGGGAGAACGGGGAGCTGTTTTTT